The 10 T cell receptor beta chains below were found in one sample sequenced in a study of T-cell reconstitution after alpha-beta-depleted transplantation in children. Preparation of the TCRbeta library involved a method that used unique molecular identifiers. TCRdb redid the calling of the PCR reads with MiXCR, one entry per CDR3 protein. The sample contains about 170,000 distinct CDR3 sequences, around 10% of which appear only once. Specimen: PBMCs, collected before TCRalphabeta/CD19-depleted stem cell transplant. The receptors stem from a boy between 2 and 10 years old with acute myeloid leukemia, due to receive a stem cell transplant.

This clonotype has at least ten counts. The genes are TRBV2 and TRBJ2-1; 16 nucleotides line up with TRBD2. The CDR3 loop spans 16 amino acids. Germline V gene data show CDR1 as SNHLY and CDR2 as FYNNEI. V lost 6 bases and J lost 8; bases outside the gene matches: 7. This CDR3 is CASSFGTSGGVYEQFF. CDR3 nucleotide sequence: TGTGCCAGCAGCTTTGGGACTAGCGGGGGGGTCTATGAGCAGTTCTTC.

This clonotype appeared many times. This chain uses TRBV4-2 with TRBJ2-2; D ambiguous. The CDR3 loop spans 17 amino acids. Germline V gives CDR1 LGHNA, CDR2 YNFKEQ. Trimming removed 0 bases from V and 0 bases from J, with 11 bases in between. CDR3 residues: CASSQEVLAANTGELFF. The CDR3 nucleotides are TGTGCCAGCAGCCAAGAAGTGCTGGCGGCGAACACCGGGGAGCTGTTTTTT.

This clonotype was counted ten times or more. The chain employs TRBV10-2 and TRBJ1-1; D is ambiguous. Germline lookup yields CDR1 WSHSY and CDR2 SAAADI. Trimming pared 5 bases from V and 1 base from J, leaving 11 bases between. The length of the CDR3 is 14 residues. The CDR3 coding sequence is TGCGCCAGCAGTTCGACAAGACAGAACACTGAAGCTTTCTTT. It is translated as CASSSTRQNTEAFF.

This clonotype was seen many times. The gene calls are TRBV14 and TRBJ2-3; D not resolved. This CDR3 has 15 amino acids. V was cut by 3 bases and J by 0 bases, with 10 bases left in between. Germline V lookup: CDR1 SGHDN, CDR2 FVKESK. This CDR3 is CASSQRQLSTDTQYF. The CDR3, as DNA: TGTGCCAGCAGCCAGAGGCAACTTAGCACAGATACGCAGTATTTT.

Regarding this clonotype: This clone may be a read error of a much larger clone one base away. This rearrangement joins TRBV7-9 to TRBJ1-3, with TRBD1 as a possible D gene (5 bases). The CDR3 sequence is 14 residues long. Germline V CDR1 and CDR2: SEHNR, FQNEAQ (reference sequence). The CDR3 bases are TGTGCCAGCAGCCTCCAGGGTGTTCGAAACACCACATATTTT. Protein sequence: CASSLQGVRNTTYF.

This clonotype has a count of ten or more. This chain joins TRBV28 and TRBJ2-7, with a weak D call TRBD2 (7 bases). Germline V CDR1 and CDR2: MDHEN, SYDVKM. CDR3 size: 13 residues. Trimming took off 7 bases at V and 3 bases at J, with 13 bases between the two ends. For the CDR3, the DNA is TGTGCCAGCACACAGGGAGGGTTCTACGAGCAGTACTTC. The encoded protein is CASTQGGFYEQYF. The whole variable domain, filled in from reference TRBV28 and TRBJ2-7, reads DVKVTQSSRYLVKRTGEKVFLECVQDMDHENMFWYRQDPGLGLRLIYFSYDVKMKEKGDIPEGYSVSREKKERFSLILESASTNQTSMYLCASTQGGFYEQYFGPGTRLTVT.

This clonotype was seen more than once but under ten times. V is TRBV11-3 and J is TRBJ2-7; 8 nucleotides line up with TRBD2. This CDR3 has 14 amino acids. V shed 3 bases and J 6 bases; nucleotides not matched to a gene: 7. The germline V gene has CDR1 SGHNT and CDR2 YENEEA. This CDR3 reads CASSLGAGVAEQYF. DNA for the CDR3: TGTGCCAGCAGCTTGGGAGCGGGAGTTGCCGAGCAGTACTTC.

This clonotype was seen at least ten times. This sequence joins TRBV3-1 and TRBJ2-5; TRBD2 matches 12 bases. The CDR3 length is 15 residues. The V gene end was trimmed by 4 bases and the J gene end by 4 bases; junction bases not matched to a gene: 4. Germline CDR1 and CDR2: LGHDT and YNNKEL (reference sequence). This CDR3 reads CASSRGLAGRETQYF. CDR3 nucleotides: TGTGCCAGCAGCCGCGGACTAGCGGGGCGAGAGACCCAGTACTTC.

This clonotype appeared many times. This chain links TRBV7-2 with TRBJ2-1; 8 bases are a match to TRBD2. The trim removed 1 base at V and 8 bases at J, leaving 7 bases unmatched. The CDR3 is 15 amino acids. Per the germline V gene, CDR1 is SGHTA and CDR2 is FQGNSA. In nucleotides, the CDR3 is TGTGCCAGCAGCTTAGTCGGGACTAGTTTGGATGAGCAGTTCTTC. Translation gives CASSLVGTSLDEQFF.

Many counts were recorded for this clonotype. The rearrangement links TRBV5-1 to TRBJ2-5; tentatively, D is TRBD1 (6 bases). This CDR3 contains 15 residues. The V end lost 2 bases, the J end lost 0 bases, and 11 bases lay between the germline ends. Germline V lookup: CDR1 SGHRS, CDR2 YFSETQ. CDR3: CASSFLQGNQETQYF. Here the CDR3 DNA reads TGCGCCAGCAGCTTTTTACAGGGAAACCAAGAGACCCAGTACTTC.